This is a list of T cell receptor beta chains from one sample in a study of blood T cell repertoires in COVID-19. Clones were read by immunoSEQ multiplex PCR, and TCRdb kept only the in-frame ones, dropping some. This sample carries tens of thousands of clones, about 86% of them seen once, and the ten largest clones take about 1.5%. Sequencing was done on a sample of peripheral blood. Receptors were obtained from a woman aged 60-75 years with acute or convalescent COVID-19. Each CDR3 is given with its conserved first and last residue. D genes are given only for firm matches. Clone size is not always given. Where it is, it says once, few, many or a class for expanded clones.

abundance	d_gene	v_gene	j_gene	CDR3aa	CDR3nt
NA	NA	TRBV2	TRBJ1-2	CASSEGGRRYGYTF	TGTGCCAGCAGCGAGGGCGGACGACGCTATGGCTACACCTTC
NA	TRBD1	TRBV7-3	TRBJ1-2	CASSLGQGALGYTF	TGTGCCAGCAGCTTGGGACAGGGGGCGCTGGGCTACACCTTC
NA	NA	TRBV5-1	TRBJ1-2	CASSLAAEVTMGYTF	TGCGCCAGCAGCTTGGCCGCAGAAGTAACTATGGGCTACACCTTC
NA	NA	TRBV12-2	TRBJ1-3	CASRFDSTRNTIYF	TGTGCAAGTCGCTTCGACAGCACCAGAAACACCATATATTTT
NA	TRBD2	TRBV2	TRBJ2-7	CASRMGLAGAAYEQYF	TGTGCCAGCAGAATGGGACTAGCGGGAGCGGCCTACGAGCAGTACTTC
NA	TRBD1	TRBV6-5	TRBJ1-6	CASSYQGANSPLHF	TGTGCCAGCAGTTACCAGGGGGCGAATTCACCCCTCCACTTT
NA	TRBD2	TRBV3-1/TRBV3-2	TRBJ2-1	CASSQVTSGSRNEQFF	TGTGCCAGCAGCCAAGTCACTAGCGGGAGCAGAAATGAGCAGTTCTTC
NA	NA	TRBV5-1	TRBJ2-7	CASSEGFYEQYF	TGCGCCAGCAGTGAGGGTTTCTACGAGCAGTACTTC
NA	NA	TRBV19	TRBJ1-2	CASKNTENYGYTF	TGTGCCAGTAAAAACACAGAGAACTATGGCTACACCTTC
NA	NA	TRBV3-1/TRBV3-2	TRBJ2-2	CASTLSQGELFF	TGTGCCAGCACCCTAAGCCAAGGGGAGCTGTTTTTT
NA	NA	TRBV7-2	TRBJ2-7	CASSDRGGRSSYEQYF	TGTGCCAGCAGCGACCGAGGAGGGAGATCCTCCTACGAGCAGTACTTC
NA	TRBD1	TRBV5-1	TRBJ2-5	CASSSRGQGPRETQYF	TGCGCCAGCAGCTCCAGGGGACAGGGGCCACGAGAGACCCAGTACTTC
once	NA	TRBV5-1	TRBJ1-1	CASSSPGGLDTEAFF	TGCGCCAGCAGCTCACCTGGCGGGTTGGACACTGAAGCTTTCTTT
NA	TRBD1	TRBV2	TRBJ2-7	CASTGQGTYEQYF	TGTGCCAGCACTGGACAGGGAACCTACGAGCAGTACTTC
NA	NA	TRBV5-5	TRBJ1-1	CASSQIRNTEAFF	TGTGCCAGCAGCCAAATCAGGAACACTGAAGCTTTCTTT
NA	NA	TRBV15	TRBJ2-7	CATSSGPTPSYEQYF	TGTGCCACCAGCAGTGGTCCTACCCCCTCCTACGAGCAGTACTTC
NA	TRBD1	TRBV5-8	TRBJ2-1	CASSFYQGALNNEQFF	TGTGCCAGCAGCTTCTACCAGGGGGCGCTGAACAATGAGCAGTTCTTC
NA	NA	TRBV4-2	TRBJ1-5	CASSQASGGIGVTFNQPQHF	TGTGCCAGCAGCCAAGCCTCCGGAGGGATAGGAGTTACCTTCAATCAGCCCCAGCATTTT
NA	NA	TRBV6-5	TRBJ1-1	CASSKNYLNTEAFF	TGTGCCAGCAGTAAAAATTATCTGAACACTGAAGCTTTCTTT
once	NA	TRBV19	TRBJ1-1	CASSMQESAEAFF	TGTGCCAGTAGTATGCAAGAAAGCGCTGAAGCTTTCTTT
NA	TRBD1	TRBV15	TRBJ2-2	CATSRDLGTVRNTGELFF	TGTGCCACCAGCAGAGATTTGGGGACAGTAAGGAACACCGGGGAGCTGTTTTTT
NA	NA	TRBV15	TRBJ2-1	CATSRELAQEQFF	TGTGCCACCAGCAGAGAACTAGCACAGGAGCAGTTCTTC